This T cell receptor beta chain was retrieved from a study of T cell repertoires in cytomegalovirus infection. Study summary: Both recently identified HLA-C-restricted and well-studied HLA-B-restricted CMV epitopes were used in the study. From public TCR beta signatures came an indication of both CMV infection and matching HLA type.

Study findings and constraints: Cumulative frequency of public TCR beta families picked out carriers of CMV plus the relevant HLA. HLA-C-restricted CMV-specific TCR beta clonotypes prevailed in the ex vivo response.

TCRdb re-analysed the reads in MiXCR, keeping a single row per CDR3 protein. The data contain about 340,000 distinct CDR3 sequences, 29% of them singletons. The ends were cut back, 4 bases at V and 3 bases at J, with 12 bases in the middle. CDR3 size: 15 residues. Germline V gene sequence: CDR1 SGHTA, CDR2 FQGNSA. This clonotype has a handful of counts. The antigen remains undetermined. The chain recombines TRBV7-2 with TRBJ2-2; the D gene is possibly TRBD2 (6 bases). This TCR was sampled from a human donor in good health (CMV status not recorded). Some clones in this sample may be carry-over from other donors' samples. This sample comprised cultured PBMCs, obtained from culture after CMV antigen stimulation. This CDR3 reads CASSSGLQYTGELFF. The CDR3 region has the DNA TGTGCCAGCAGCTCGGGACTTCAGTACACCGGGGAGCTGTTTTTT.